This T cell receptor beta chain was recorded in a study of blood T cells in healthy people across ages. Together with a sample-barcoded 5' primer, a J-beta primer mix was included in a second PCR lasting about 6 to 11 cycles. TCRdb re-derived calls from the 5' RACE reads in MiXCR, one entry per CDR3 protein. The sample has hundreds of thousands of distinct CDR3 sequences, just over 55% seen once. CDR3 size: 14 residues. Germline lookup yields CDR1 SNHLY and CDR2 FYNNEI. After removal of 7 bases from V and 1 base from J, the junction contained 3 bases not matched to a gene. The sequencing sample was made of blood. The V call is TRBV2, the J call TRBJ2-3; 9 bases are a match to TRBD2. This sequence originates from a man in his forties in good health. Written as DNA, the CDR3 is TGTGCCAGCACTAGCGGGACCGGCACAGATACGCAGTATTTT. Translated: CASTSGTGTDTQYF.